Presented here are 31 T cell receptor beta chains from one specimen sequenced in a study of T cells after yellow fever vaccination. TCRdb re-analysed the 5' RACE reads in MiXCR, keeping a single row per CDR3 protein. The sample yields about 400,000 distinct CDR3 sequences, 6.2% seen once. The sample in question was PBMCs, obtained 5 days after the yellow fever booster vaccination. Source of these receptors: a man aged 30 to 45 who received the YFV17D yellow fever vaccine.

There are a few counts of this clonotype. The genes are TRBV4-2 and TRBJ1-3; D is unresolved. The CDR3 totals 14 residues. Trimming removed 4 bases at V and 1 base at J, with 8 bases between. CDR1 is LGHNA, CDR2 YNFKEQ, per germline. The CDR3 sequence: CASSPVGSGNTIYF. Here the CDR3 DNA reads TGTGCCAGCAGCCCCGTGGGATCTGGAAACACCATATATTTT.

The table lists this clonotype with many counts. This sequence joins TRBV12-3 or TRBV12-4 and TRBJ2-7; 9 bases agree with TRBD1. The ends lost 2 bases at V and 7 bases at J; junction bases unmatched: 9. This CDR3 is 15 amino acids long. CDR3 DNA sequence: TGTGCCAGCAGTTTAACCGGGACAGGGTTTAGAGAGCAGTACTTC. It specifies CASSLTGTGFREQYF.

This clonotype was found a few times. The chain combines TRBV7-9 with TRBJ2-3; the D gene is possibly TRBD2 (6 bases). CDR3 length equals 16 residues. Germline lookup yields CDR1 SEHNR and CDR2 FQNEAQ (reference sequence). V lost 3 bases, J lost 4 bases, and 17 bases lay in between. The CDR3 bases are TGTGCCAGCAGCTTGGATCTAGCGAGGCGCCCAGATACGCAGTATTTT. Translated: CASSLDLARRPDTQYF.

This clonotype was detected ten times or more. This rearrangement joins TRBV20-1 to TRBJ2-3; 13 positions match TRBD2. The V gene's germline CDR1 is DFQATT and CDR2 SNEGSKA (reference sequence). This CDR3 has 16 amino acids. V was pared by 1 base and J by 5 bases, with 6 bases of the junction left unmatched. The CDR3 protein is CSARGGLAGPIDTQYF. The CDR3 DNA reads as TGCAGTGCTAGAGGGGGACTAGCGGGACCTATAGATACGCAGTATTTT.

This clonotype was picked up a small number of times. This chain links TRBV4-3 with TRBJ2-2; D unresolved. CDR1 is LGHNA and CDR2 is YSLEER in the germline V gene. CDR3 size: 15 residues. V was cut by 1 base and J by 1 base, with 7 bases left in between. The CDR3 DNA follows: TGCGCCAGCAGCCAAGGATGGGAGAACACCGGGGAGCTGTTTTTT. Protein sequence: CASSQGWENTGELFF.

This clonotype has a count of ten or more. The chain couples TRBV12-5 to TRBJ2-3; D not certain. Germline CDR1 is LGHNT and CDR2 is FRNRAP. Trimming left V 0 bases short and J 2 bases short, with 15 bases between. The CDR3 contains 17 residues. The CDR3 sequence: CASGLVLLLSSTDTQYF. The CDR3 DNA sequence: TGTGCTAGTGGTTTGGTATTGCTTCTATCTTCCACAGATACGCAGTATTTT. Filled out from reference TRBV12-5 and TRBJ2-3, the complete variable domain reads DARVTQTPRHKVTEMGQEVTMRCQPILGHNTVFWYRQTMMQGLELLAYFRNRAPLDDSGMPKDRFSAEMPDATLATLKIQPSEPRDSAVYFCASGLVLLLSSTDTQYFGPGTRLTVL.

The chain employs TRBV7-8 and TRBJ2-4; weak D call: TRBD2 (6 bases). Looked up from germline, CDR1 is SGHVS and CDR2 is FQNEAQ. V was trimmed by 3 bases and J by 7 bases, leaving 22 bases between them. The CDR3 is 17 residues long. CDR3 loop: CASSFRGVASGGNIQYF. The CDR3 DNA reads TGTGCCAGCAGCTTCCGTGGTGTAGCATCAGGAGGGAACATTCAGTACTTC.

This clonotype was detected ten times or more. V gene TRBV20-1 combines with J gene TRBJ2-2, with unresolved D. CDR1 is DFQATT and CDR2 is SNEGSKA in the germline V gene (reference sequence). V dropped 3 bases and J dropped 4 bases, with 9 bases sitting between them. The CDR3 runs 13 residues. As DNA, the CDR3 is TGCAGTGCTAGGATGGGTACCACCGGGGAGCTGTTTTTT. Translated: CSARMGTTGELFF.

This sequence joins TRBV13 and TRBJ1-1; the D gene is possibly TRBD1 (5 bases). The CDR3 has 13 amino acids. CDR1 is PRHDT, CDR2 FYEKMQ, per germline (reference sequence). The V gene lost 3 bases and the J gene lost 3 bases, with 8 bases spanning the gap. CDR3 in amino acids: CASSFQGDTEAFF. DNA for the CDR3: TGTGCCAGCAGCTTTCAAGGGGACACTGAAGCTTTCTTT.

This clonotype has more than one count but fewer than ten. The chain uses TRBV6-1 and TRBJ2-2; 8 bases line up with TRBD2. Per the germline V gene, CDR1 is MNHNS and CDR2 is SASEGT. The CDR3 is 15 amino acids. The ends lost 6 bases at V and 4 bases at J; junction bases unmatched: 7. DNA for the CDR3: TGTGCCAGCAGCCACGGGAGGGCCAGCACCGGGGAGCTGTTTTTT. Its protein is CASSHGRASTGELFF.

This clonotype showed up many times. The chain couples TRBV6-6 to TRBJ2-7, with 9 nucleotides matching TRBD2. Looked up from germline, CDR1 is MNHNY and CDR2 is SVGAGI (reference sequence). The junction had 4 bases not matched to a gene; V was cut back by 10 bases and J by 0 bases. The CDR3 has 13 amino acids. This CDR3 is CATRTSDSYEQYF. The CDR3 DNA is TGTGCCACCCGGACTAGCGACTCCTACGAGCAGTACTTC.

In this sample, this clonotype turned up a few times. This chain links TRBV18 with TRBJ2-3; D call uncertain. CDR1 and CDR2 from the germline V gene are KGHSH and LQKENI. CDR3 length equals 14 residues. Trimming shortened V by 4 bases and J by 4 bases, and 12 bases separated the two germline ends. DNA of the CDR3: TGTGCCAGCTCACACGCCTCGGAACCAGATACGCAGTATTTT. Its translation: CASSHASEPDTQYF. Full variable domain (missing parts from reference TRBV18 and TRBJ2-3): NAGVMQNPRHLVRRRGQEARLRCSPMKGHSHVYWYRQLPEEGLKFMVYLQKENIIDESGMPKERFSAEFPKEGPSILRIQQVVRGDSAAYFCASSHASEPDTQYFGPGTRLTVL.

The chain recombines TRBV30 with TRBJ1-1; TRBD1 agrees at 7 bases. Trimming cost V 3 bases and J 9 bases; bases outside gene matches: 19. In germline, CDR1 is GTSNPN, CDR2 SVGIG (reference sequence). The CDR3 runs to 16 residues. CDR3 amino acids: CAWSSRYGQEDQQAFF. CDR3 DNA sequence: TGTGCCTGGAGCTCGCGCTATGGACAGGAGGATCAACAAGCTTTCTTT.

V usage is TRBV7-9 and J usage is TRBJ2-7; the match to TRBD1 covers 7 bases. Germline assignment: CDR1 SEHNR and CDR2 FQNEAQ (reference sequence). The CDR3 spans 15 residues. With 7 bases clipped from V and 0 bases from J, the junction kept 9 bases outside the gene matches. The CDR3 DNA reads as TGTGCCAGCAACTCGGCCCGGGACAGCTCCTACGAGCAGTACTTC. This codes for CASNSARDSSYEQYF.

This clonotype was observed a handful of times. V gene TRBV5-1 combines with J gene TRBJ2-6, with D possibly TRBD1 on 5 matching bases. This CDR3 comprises 16 residues. The V and J ends lost 7 bases and 2 bases respectively, with 16 bases between them. CDR1 and CDR2 from the germline V gene are SGHRS and YFSETQ. The CDR3 loop reads CASSYSPRAGANVLTF. The CDR3 DNA reads TGCGCCAGCTCCTACTCCCCCAGGGCTGGGGCCAACGTCCTGACTTTC.

This clonotype was seen a handful of times. This chain joins TRBV12-3 or TRBV12-4 and TRBJ2-1; TRBD2 matches 9 bases. The CDR3 consists of 15 residues. V trimming: 7 bases; J trimming: 9 bases; junction bases outside the gene matches: 13. The CDR3 spells CASNQRLAGSGEQFF. The CDR3 nucleotides read TGTGCCAGCAATCAAAGGCTAGCGGGATCGGGTGAGCAGTTCTTC.

This clonotype was detected a few times. This sequence joins TRBV5-4 and TRBJ2-7; 8 bases agree with TRBD2. The ends lost 3 bases at V and 6 bases at J; junction bases unmatched: 8. CDR1 and CDR2 (germline): SGHNT, YYREEE (reference sequence). This CDR3 contains 14 residues. The CDR3 is CASSSPGLVPEQYF. The CDR3 DNA sequence: TGTGCCAGCAGCTCTCCGGGACTAGTTCCCGAGCAGTACTTC.

This clonotype was detected many times. The V and J genes are TRBV3-1 and TRBJ2-1; TRBD2 matches 11 bases. The CDR3 length is 15 residues. Trimming took 5 bases from V and 5 from J; bases not matched to a gene: 5. Germline V gene lookup returns CDR1 LGHDT and CDR2 YNNKEL (reference sequence). The CDR3 DNA follows: TGTGCCAGCAGCATAACTAGCGGGAGTAACAATGAGCAGTTCTTC. Translated: CASSITSGSNNEQFF.

This clonotype was detected ten times or more. The chain is built from TRBV25-1 and TRBJ2-5, with 8 bases that match TRBD2. The CDR3 is 15 residues long. V shed 5 bases and J 0 bases; nucleotides not matched to a gene: 5. Germline-derived CDR1 and CDR2 are MGHDK and SYGVNS. The CDR3 region is CASSSTSGHQETQYF. The CDR3 DNA reads as TGTGCCAGCAGTTCTACTAGCGGACACCAAGAGACCCAGTACTTC.

This chain connects TRBV5-4 to TRBJ2-2, with 9 bases matching TRBD1. The CDR3 totals 15 residues. Germline CDR1 reads SGHNT; CDR2 reads YYREEE (reference sequence). Germline trimming cut 4 bases from V and 5 bases from J; bases unmatched to any gene: 6. Here the CDR3 DNA reads TGTGCCAGCAGCCGGGACAGGGTATGGACCGGGGAGCTGTTTTTT. Amino acid sequence: CASSRDRVWTGELFF.

The rearrangement joins TRBV7-2 to TRBJ2-7, with 7 positions matching TRBD2. The germline V gene has CDR1 SGHTA and CDR2 FQGNSA. J was trimmed by 0 bases and V by 3 bases; bases with no gene match: 2. This CDR3 spans 14 amino acids. The CDR3: CASSFRDYSYEQYF. The CDR3 DNA reads TGTGCCAGCAGCTTCCGGGACTACTCCTACGAGCAGTACTTC.

This clonotype occurred a few times. The V call is TRBV7-6, the J call TRBJ2-1, with D possibly TRBD2 on 7 matching bases. Germline assignment: CDR1 SGHVS and CDR2 FNYEAQ. The V gene lost 7 bases and the J gene lost 4 bases, with 14 bases spanning the gap. The CDR3 has 14 residues. CDR3 residues: CASTLGGPYNEQFF. CDR3 DNA: TGTGCCAGCACCCTGGGGGGGCCGTACAATGAGCAGTTCTTC.

This clonotype was detected many times. The chain employs TRBV5-1 and TRBJ2-7, with 8 positions matching TRBD1. The germline V gene encodes CDR1 SGHRS and CDR2 YFSETQ. This CDR3 comprises 15 residues. The V gene end was trimmed by 0 bases and the J gene end by 7 bases; junction bases not matched to a gene: 9. The CDR3 reads CASSLAEGRGQEQYF. CDR3 sequence (DNA): TGCGCCAGCAGCTTGGCCGAGGGCAGGGGGCAAGAGCAGTACTTC.

The chain joins TRBV20-1 to TRBJ2-7; D is unresolved. V was trimmed by 1 base and J by 0 bases, leaving 13 bases between them. The CDR3 runs to 15 residues. Germline V gene lookup returns CDR1 DFQATT and CDR2 SNEGSKA (reference sequence). DNA of the CDR3: TGCAGTGCTAGAGGTTGGGGTGTAACCTCCTACGAGCAGTACTTC. Residues: CSARGWGVTSYEQYF.

This clonotype was picked up a small number of times. J is TRBJ2-7 and V is TRBV20-1; D tentatively fits TRBD1 or TRBD2 (5 bases each). V lost 5 bases to trimming and J lost 0 bases, with 14 bases between them. The germline V gene has CDR1 DFQATT and CDR2 SNEGSKA (reference sequence). The CDR3 runs to 14 residues. The CDR3 DNA reads TGCAGTGCTTACGGGACGGAGAGCTCCTACGAGCAGTACTTC. It is translated as CSAYGTESSYEQYF.

This clonotype was seen a handful of times. The chain recombines TRBV28 with TRBJ1-3, with D perhaps matching TRBD1 (6 bases). This CDR3 has 16 amino acids. Trimming cost V 4 bases and J 0 bases, with 13 bases left between them. Germline CDR1 reads MDHEN; CDR2 reads SYDVKM. CDR3 nucleotide sequence: TGTGCCAGCAGTTATCGCCGGACAGTCTCTGGAAACACCATATATTTT. It translates to CASSYRRTVSGNTIYF.

Comment on this clonotype: Its ends do not fully match the called genes, so a read error is possible. The chain recombines TRBV4-3 with TRBJ1-1, with 7 bases lining up with TRBD1. The CDR3 runs 15 residues. The germline CDR1 and CDR2 sequences are LGHNA and YSLEER. The DNA of the CDR3 is TGCGCCAGCATCCAAGTATCCACAGGGGCGGGTGAAGCTTTCTTT. The encoded protein is CASIQVSTGAGEAFF.

At least ten counts were recorded for this clonotype. The chain has TRBV15 and TRBJ2-5; the D is unclear. Germline values: CDR1 LNHNV, CDR2 YYDKDF (reference sequence). The CDR3 has 16 residues. Deletions cut 0 bases from V and 0 bases from J, with 11 bases between. CDR3 coding DNA: TGTGCCACCAGCAGAGAGGCGACATCGTACCAAGAGACCCAGTACTTC. Amino acids: CATSREATSYQETQYF.

CDR3 sequence (DNA): TGTGCCAACGACGACCGGCGGAGTGCTTTCTTT. This sequence encodes CANDDRRSAFF. V gene TRBV7-2 combines with J gene TRBJ1-1; the D is unclear. V gave up 10 bases and J gave up 11 bases, with 17 bases separating them. The CDR3 spans 11 residues. Germline CDR1 is SGHTA and CDR2 is FQGNSA.

This clonotype showed up many times. This chain connects TRBV27 to TRBJ2-2; no clear D gene. Germline CDR1 MNHEY, CDR2 SMNVEV (reference sequence). The CDR3 contains 14 residues. The ends were cut back, 6 bases at V and 0 bases at J, with 8 bases in the middle. The CDR3 here is CASRRRPNTGELFF. CDR3 bases: TGTGCCAGCAGAAGGCGGCCGAACACCGGGGAGCTGTTTTTT.

This clonotype was seen ten or more times. The chain combines TRBV7-2 with TRBJ2-3; 12 positions agree with TRBD2. The germline V gene has CDR1 SGHTA and CDR2 FQGNSA. V was clipped by 7 bases and J by 0 bases; unmatched bases: 8. This CDR3 spans 17 amino acids. The CDR3 protein is CASNFLAGGLSTDTQYF. CDR3 DNA: TGTGCCAGCAACTTCCTAGCGGGAGGGCTTAGCACAGATACGCAGTATTTT.